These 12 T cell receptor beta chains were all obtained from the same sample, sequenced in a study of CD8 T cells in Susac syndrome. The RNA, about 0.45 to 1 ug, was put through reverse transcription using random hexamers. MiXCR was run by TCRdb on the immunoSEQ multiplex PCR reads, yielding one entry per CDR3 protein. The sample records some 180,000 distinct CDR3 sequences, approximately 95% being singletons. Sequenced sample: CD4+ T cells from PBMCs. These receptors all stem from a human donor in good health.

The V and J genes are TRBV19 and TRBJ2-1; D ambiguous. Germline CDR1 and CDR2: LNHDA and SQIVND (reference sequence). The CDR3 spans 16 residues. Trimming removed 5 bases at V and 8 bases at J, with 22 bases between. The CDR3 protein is CASSPASPTTRHEQFF. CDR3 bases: TGTGCCAGTAGTCCGGCCTCCCCCACAACTCGCCATGAGCAGTTCTTC.

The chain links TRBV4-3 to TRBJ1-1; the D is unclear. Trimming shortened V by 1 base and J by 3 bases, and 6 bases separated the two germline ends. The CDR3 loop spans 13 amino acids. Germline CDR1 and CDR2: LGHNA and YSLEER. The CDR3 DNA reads TGCGCCAGCAGCCAAGCTCGTGACACTGAAGCTTTCTTT. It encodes CASSQARDTEAFF.

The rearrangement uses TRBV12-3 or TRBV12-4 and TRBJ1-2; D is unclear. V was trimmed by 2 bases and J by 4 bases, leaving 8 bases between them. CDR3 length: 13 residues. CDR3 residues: CASSLRTFYGYTF. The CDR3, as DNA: TGTGCCAGCAGTTTACGCACCTTCTATGGCTACACCTTC.

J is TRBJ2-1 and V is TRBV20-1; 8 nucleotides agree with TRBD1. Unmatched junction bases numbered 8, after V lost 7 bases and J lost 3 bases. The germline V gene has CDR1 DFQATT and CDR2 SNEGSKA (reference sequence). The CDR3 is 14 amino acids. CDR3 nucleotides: TGCAGTGGGGAACGGACAGGGAACTACAATGAGCAGTTCTTC. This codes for CSGERTGNYNEQFF.

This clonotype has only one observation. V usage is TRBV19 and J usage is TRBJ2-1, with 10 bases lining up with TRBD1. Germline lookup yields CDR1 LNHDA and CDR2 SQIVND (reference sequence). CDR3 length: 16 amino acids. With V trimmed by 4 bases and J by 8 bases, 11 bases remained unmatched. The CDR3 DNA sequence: TGTGCCAGTAGTAGAATGTCCGGGACAGGGGTTCATGAGCAGTTCTTC. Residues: CASSRMSGTGVHEQFF.

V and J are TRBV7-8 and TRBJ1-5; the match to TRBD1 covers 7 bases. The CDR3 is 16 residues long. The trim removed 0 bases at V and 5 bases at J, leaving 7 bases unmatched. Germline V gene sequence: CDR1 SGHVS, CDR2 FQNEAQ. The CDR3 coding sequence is TGTGCCAGCAGCTTAGCGCGGGACAGATTCTATCAGCCCCAGCATTTT. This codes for CASSLARDRFYQPQHF.

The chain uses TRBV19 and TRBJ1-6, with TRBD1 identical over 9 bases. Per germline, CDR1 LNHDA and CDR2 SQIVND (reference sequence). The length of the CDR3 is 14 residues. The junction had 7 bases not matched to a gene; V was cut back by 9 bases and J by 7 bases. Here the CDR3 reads CASSRQGGNSPLHF. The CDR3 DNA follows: TGTGCCAGCTCACGACAGGGGGGAAATTCACCCCTCCACTTT. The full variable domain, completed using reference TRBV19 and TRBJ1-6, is DGGITQSPKYLFRKEGQNVTLSCEQNLNHDAMYWYRQDPGQGLRLIYYSQIVNDFQKGDIAEGYSVSREKKESFPLTVTSAQKNPTAFYLCASSRQGGNSPLHFGNGTRLTVT.

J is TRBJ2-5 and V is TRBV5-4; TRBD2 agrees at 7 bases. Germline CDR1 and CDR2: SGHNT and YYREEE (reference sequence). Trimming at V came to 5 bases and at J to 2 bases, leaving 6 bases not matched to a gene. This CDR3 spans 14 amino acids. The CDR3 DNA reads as TGTGCCAGCAGTGGGGGGGGATGGCAAGAGACCCAGTACTTC. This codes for CASSGGGWQETQYF. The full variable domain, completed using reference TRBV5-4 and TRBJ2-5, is ETGVTQSPTHLIKTRGQQVTLRCSSQSGHNTVSWYQQALGQGPQFIFQYYREEENGRGNFPPRFSGLQFPNYSSELNVNALELDDSALYLCASSGGGWQETQYFGPGTRLLVL.

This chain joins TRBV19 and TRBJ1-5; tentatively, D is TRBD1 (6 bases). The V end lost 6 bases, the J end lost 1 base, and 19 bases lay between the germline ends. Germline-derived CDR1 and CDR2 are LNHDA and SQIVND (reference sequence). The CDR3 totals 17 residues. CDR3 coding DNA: TGTGCCAGTAGATCTCAGGGGCACAGCGGGAGCAATCAGCCCCAGCATTTT. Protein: CASRSQGHSGSNQPQHF.

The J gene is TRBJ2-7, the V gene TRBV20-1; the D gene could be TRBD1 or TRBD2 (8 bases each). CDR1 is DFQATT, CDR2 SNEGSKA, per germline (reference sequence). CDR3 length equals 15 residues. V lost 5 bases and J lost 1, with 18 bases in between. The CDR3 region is CSADREGDRSYEQYV. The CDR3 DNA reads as TGCAGTGCTGACCGGGAGGGGGACAGGTCCTACGAGCAGTACGTC.

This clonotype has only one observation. Here the CDR3 reads CASRDPRQGNEKLFF. The DNA for the CDR3 is TGTGCCAGCAGGGACCCCAGACAGGGTAATGAAAAACTGTTTTTT. The V call is TRBV6-5, the J call TRBJ1-4; TRBD1 aligns across 7 bases. The germline CDR1 and CDR2 sequences are MNHEY and SVGAGI. This CDR3 is built from 15 residues. The V segment lost 6 bases and the J segment 4 bases; nucleotides outside the gene matches: 8.

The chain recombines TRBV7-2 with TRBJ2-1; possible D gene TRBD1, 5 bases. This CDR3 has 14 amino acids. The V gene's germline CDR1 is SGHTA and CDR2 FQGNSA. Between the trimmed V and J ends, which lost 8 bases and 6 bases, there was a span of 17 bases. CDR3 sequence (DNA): TGTGCCAGCGGACGGCAGGGAAGTAGCAATGAGCAGTTCTTC. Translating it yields CASGRQGSSNEQFF.